The rows below give T cell receptor beta chains drawn from one sample of a study of graft-versus-host responses after intestinal transplantation. Sequenced by immunoSEQ multiplex PCR; TCRdb stores in-frame clones only, minus some. The table shows roughly 40,000 clones, with just over 90% occurring only once. Sequenced here: PBMCs, sampled approximately 100 weeks after intestinal transplantation. The receptors were gathered from a human patient who received an intestinal transplant, so some T cells may come from the graft donor. Each CDR3 is given with its conserved first and last residue. D genes are given only for firm matches. Only part of the rows carry a size: once, few, many, or a class if the clone is expanded.

D,V,size,J,DNA,CDR3
-,TRBV5-6,once,TRBJ2-4,TGTGCCAGCAGCTCCACAGCAAACATTCAGTACTTC,CASSSTANIQYF
TRBD1,TRBV5-4,-,TRBJ1-1,TGTGCCAGCAGTTACGACAGGGACGATTGGGCTTTCTTT,CASSYDRDDWAFF
TRBD1,TRBV4-1,-,TRBJ1-6,TGCGCCAGCAGCCCGCCTGCCGGGACAGGGATTCGTTCCTATAATTCACCCCTCCACTTT,CASSPPAGTGIRSYNSPLHF
-,TRBV11-1,-,TRBJ1-2,TGTGCCAGCAGCTTAGACGGGCACGATGGCTACACCTTC,CASSLDGHDGYTF
TRBD1,TRBV29-1,-,TRBJ2-5,TGCAGCGTTCGGCCCCAGGGGGCAGGGGAGACCCAGTACTTC,CSVRPQGAGETQYF
-,TRBV28,-,TRBJ1-4,TGTGCCAGCAGTCGTGCAGGATTTAATGAAAAACTGTTTTTT,CASSRAGFNEKLFF
-,TRBV6-6,-,TRBJ1-6,TGTGCCAGCTTGTATGACCCCACAGCCCCCAGTTCACCCCTCCACTTT,CASLYDPTAPSSPLHF
TRBD1,TRBV5-4,-,TRBJ2-7,TGTGCCAGCAGCCCTATCGCGACAGGGGGGTTCGCCTACGAGCAGTACTTC,CASSPIATGGFAYEQYF
-,TRBV5-5,-,TRBJ2-5,TGTGCCAGCAGCTTGTATGGTGAAGAGACCCAGTACTTC,CASSLYGEETQYF
TRBD1,TRBV19,few,TRBJ1-6,TGTGCCAGTAGGTCGACAGGGAGGAATTCACCCCTCCACTTT,CASRSTGRNSPLHF
TRBD1,TRBV6-5,-,TRBJ1-1,TGTGCCAGCAGTCTCTCGACAGGGAAGACTGAAGCTTTCTTT,CASSLSTGKTEAFF
-,TRBV6-6,-,TRBJ2-1,TGTGCCAGCAGTTACGGGGGGGCGGTATACAATGAGCAGTTCTTC,CASSYGGAVYNEQFF
TRBD1,TRBV5-1,-,TRBJ2-2,TGCGCCAGCAGCTTGCGGGGGACAGGAATTCCCGGGGAGCTGTTTTTT,CASSLRGTGIPGELFF
-,TRBV6-5,-,TRBJ2-5,TGTGCCAGCAGTTACGAAGGGTTGTCTGCTCAAGAGACCCAGTACTTC,CASSYEGLSAQETQYF
-,TRBV5-1,-,TRBJ2-5,TGCGCCAGTTACTCGGGCGGGGCCGAAGAGACCCAGTACTTC,CASYSGGAEETQYF
TRBD1,TRBV7-2,-,TRBJ2-7,TGTGCCAGCAGCTTAGGTGGGACAGGACCCTACGAGCAGTACTTC,CASSLGGTGPYEQYF
-,TRBV28,once,TRBJ2-4,TGTGCCGTAGGGTTCGAGTACTTC,CAVGFEYF
TRBD2,TRBV28,-,TRBJ2-7,TGTGCCAGCAGTTTACGACTAGCGGGGGCCTACGAGCAGTACTTC,CASSLRLAGAYEQYF
-,TRBV6-1,once,TRBJ2-5,TGTGCCAGCAGTGAAGGGAGGGGGTGGCAAGAGACCCAGTACTTC,CASSEGRGWQETQYF
-,TRBV18,-,TRBJ1-2,TGTGCCAGCTCCCCCCGCGGGGATATGGACTATGGCTACACCTTC,CASSPRGDMDYGYTF